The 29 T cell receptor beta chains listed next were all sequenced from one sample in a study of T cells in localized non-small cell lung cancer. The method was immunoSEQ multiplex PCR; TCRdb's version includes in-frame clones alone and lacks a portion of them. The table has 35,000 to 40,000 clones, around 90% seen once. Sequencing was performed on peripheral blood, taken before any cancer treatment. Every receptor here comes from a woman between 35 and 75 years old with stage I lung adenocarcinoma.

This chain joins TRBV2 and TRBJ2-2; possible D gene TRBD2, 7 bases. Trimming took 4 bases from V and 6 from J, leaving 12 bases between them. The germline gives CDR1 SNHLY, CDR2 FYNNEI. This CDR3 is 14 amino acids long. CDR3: CASSVGGRAGELFF. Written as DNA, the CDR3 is TGTGCCAGCAGTGTGGGGGGGCGAGCCGGGGAGCTGTTTTTT.

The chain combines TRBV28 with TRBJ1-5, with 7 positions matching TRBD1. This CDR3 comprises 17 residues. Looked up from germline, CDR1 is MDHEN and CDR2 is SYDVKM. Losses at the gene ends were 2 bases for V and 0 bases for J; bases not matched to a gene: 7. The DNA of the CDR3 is TGTGCCAGCAGTTTACCGGGACAGAGTTATAGCAATCAGCCCCAGCATTTT. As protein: CASSLPGQSYSNQPQHF.

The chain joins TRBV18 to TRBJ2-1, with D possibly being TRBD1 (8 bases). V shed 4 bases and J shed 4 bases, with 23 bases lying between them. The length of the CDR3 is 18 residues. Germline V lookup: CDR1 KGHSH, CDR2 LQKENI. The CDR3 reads CASSQNQFYRGGYNEQFF. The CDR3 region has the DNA TGTGCCAGCTCACAAAACCAATTCTACAGGGGGGGTTACAATGAGCAGTTCTTC.

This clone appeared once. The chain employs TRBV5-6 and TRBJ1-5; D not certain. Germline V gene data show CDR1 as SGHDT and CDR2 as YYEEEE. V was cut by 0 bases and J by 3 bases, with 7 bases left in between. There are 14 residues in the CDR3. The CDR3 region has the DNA TGTGCCAGCAGCTTGGGAAGGGCCAATCAGCCCCAGCATTTT. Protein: CASSLGRANQPQHF.

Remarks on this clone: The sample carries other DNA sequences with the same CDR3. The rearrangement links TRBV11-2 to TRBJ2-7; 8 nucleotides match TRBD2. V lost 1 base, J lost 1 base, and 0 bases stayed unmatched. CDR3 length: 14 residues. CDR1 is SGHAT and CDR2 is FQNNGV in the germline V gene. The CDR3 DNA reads TGTGCCAGCAGCTTAGCGGGGGGGTCCTACGAGCAGTACTTC. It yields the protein CASSLAGGSYEQYF. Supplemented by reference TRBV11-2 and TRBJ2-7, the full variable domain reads EAGVAQSPRYKIIEKRQSVAFWCNPISGHATLYWYQQILGQGPKLLIQFQNNGVVDDSQLPKDRFSAERLKGVDSTLKIQPAKLEDSAVYLCASSLAGGSYEQYFGPGTRLTVT.

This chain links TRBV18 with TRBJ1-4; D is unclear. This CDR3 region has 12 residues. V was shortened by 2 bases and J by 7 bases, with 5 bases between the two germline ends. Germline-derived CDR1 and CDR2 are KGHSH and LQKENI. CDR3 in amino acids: CASSPDREKLFF. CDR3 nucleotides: TGTGCCAGCTCACCAGATCGTGAAAAACTGTTTTTT. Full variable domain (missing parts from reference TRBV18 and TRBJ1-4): NAGVMQNPRHLVRRRGQEARLRCSPMKGHSHVYWYRQLPEEGLKFMVYLQKENIIDESGMPKERFSAEFPKEGPSILRIQQVVRGDSAAYFCASSPDREKLFFGSGTQLSVL.

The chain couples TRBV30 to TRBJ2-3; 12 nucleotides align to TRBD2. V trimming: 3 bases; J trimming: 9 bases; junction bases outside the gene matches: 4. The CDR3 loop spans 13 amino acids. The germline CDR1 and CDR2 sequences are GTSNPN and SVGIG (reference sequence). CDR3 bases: TGTGCCTGGAGACTAGCGGGAGGTGGGACGCAGTATTTT. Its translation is CAWRLAGGGTQYF. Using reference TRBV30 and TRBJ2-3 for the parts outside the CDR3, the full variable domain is SQTIHQWPATLVQPVGSPLSLECTVEGTSNPNLYWYRQAAGRGLQLLFYSVGIGQISSEVPQNLSASRPQDRQFILSSKKLLLSDSGFYLCAWRLAGGGTQYFGPGTRLTVL.

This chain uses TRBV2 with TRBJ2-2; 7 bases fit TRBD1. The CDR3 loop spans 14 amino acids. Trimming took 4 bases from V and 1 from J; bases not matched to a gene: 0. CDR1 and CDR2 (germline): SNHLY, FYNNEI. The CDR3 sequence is CASSGQGNTGELFF. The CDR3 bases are TGTGCCAGCAGTGGACAGGGGAACACCGGGGAGCTGTTTTTT.

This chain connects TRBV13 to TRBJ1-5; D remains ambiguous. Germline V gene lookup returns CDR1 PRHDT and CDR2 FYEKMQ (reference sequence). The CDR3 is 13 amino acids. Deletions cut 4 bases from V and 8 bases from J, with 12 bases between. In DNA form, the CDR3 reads TGTGCCAGCAGCTATGGACTCGGCGAGCCCCAGCATTTT. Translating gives CASSYGLGEPQHF.

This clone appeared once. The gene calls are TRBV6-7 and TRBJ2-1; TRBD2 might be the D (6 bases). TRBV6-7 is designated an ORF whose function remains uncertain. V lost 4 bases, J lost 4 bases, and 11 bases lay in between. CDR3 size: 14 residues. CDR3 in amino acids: CASSLGRGYNEQFF. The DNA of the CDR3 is TGTGCCAGCAGTTTGGGACGGGGGTACAATGAGCAGTTCTTC.

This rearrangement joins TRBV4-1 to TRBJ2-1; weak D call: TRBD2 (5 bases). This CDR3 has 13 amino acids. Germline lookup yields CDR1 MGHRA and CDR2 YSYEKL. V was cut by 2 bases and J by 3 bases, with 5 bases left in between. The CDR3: CASSQSGYNEQFF. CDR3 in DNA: TGCGCCAGCAGCCAAAGCGGCTACAATGAGCAGTTCTTC.

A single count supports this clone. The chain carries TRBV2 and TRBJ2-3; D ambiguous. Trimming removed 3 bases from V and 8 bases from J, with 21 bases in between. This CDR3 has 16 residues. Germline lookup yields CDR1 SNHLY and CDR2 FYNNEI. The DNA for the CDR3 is TGTGCCAGCAGTGAGTCCCTGGTAGGGTCTGGCGGTACGCAGTATTTT. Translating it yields CASSESLVGSGGTQYF.

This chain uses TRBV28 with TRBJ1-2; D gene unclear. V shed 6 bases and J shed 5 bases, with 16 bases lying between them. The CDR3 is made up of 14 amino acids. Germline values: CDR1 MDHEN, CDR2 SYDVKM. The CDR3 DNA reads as TGTGCCAGCAGCCAAACGAGCCTCGGGTATGGCTACACCTTC. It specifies CASSQTSLGYGYTF.

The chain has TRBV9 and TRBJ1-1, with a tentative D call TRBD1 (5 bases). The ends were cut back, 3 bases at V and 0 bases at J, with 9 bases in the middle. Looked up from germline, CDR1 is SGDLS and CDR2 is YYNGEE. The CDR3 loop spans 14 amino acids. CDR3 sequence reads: CASSAEGLNTEAFF. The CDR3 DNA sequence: TGTGCCAGCAGCGCGGAGGGACTGAACACTGAAGCTTTCTTT.

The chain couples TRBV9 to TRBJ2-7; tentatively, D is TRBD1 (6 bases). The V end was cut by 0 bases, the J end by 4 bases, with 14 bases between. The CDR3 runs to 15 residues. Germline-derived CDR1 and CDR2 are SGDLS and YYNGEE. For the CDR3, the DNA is TGTGCCAGCAGCGTAGGGACAGCACCGCGGTACGAGCAGTACTTC. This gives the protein CASSVGTAPRYEQYF. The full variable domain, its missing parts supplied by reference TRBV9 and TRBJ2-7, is DSGVTQTPKHLITATGQRVTLRCSPRSGDLSVYWYQQSLDQGLQFLIQYYNGEERAKGNILERFSAQQFPDLHSELNLSSLELGDSALYFCASSVGTAPRYEQYFGPGTRLTVT.

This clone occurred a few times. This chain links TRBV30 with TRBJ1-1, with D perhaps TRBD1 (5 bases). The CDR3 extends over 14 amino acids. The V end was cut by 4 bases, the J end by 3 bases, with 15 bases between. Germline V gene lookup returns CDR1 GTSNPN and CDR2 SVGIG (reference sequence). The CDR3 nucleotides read TGTGCCTGGACCCAAGACCGGGGCCACACTGAAGCTTTCTTT. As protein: CAWTQDRGHTEAFF.

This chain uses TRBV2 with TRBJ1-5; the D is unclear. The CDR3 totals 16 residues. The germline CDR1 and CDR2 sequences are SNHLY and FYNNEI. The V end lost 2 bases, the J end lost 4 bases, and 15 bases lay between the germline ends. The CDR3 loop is CASSERVSTRNQPQHF. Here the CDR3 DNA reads TGTGCCAGCAGTGAAAGGGTTTCCACACGAAATCAGCCCCAGCATTTT.

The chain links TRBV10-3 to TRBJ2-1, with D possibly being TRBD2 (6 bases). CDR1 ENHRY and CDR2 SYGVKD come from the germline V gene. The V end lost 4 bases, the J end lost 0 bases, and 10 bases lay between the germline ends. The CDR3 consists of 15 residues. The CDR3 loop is CAISVVGGSYNEQFF. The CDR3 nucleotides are TGTGCCATCAGTGTTGTCGGGGGCTCCTACAATGAGCAGTTCTTC.

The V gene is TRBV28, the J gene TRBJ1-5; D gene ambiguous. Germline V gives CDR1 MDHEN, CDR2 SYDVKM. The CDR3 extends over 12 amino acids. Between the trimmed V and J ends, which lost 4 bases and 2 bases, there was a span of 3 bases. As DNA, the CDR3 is TGTGCCAGCAGTTGGGGCAATCAGCCCCAGCATTTT. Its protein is CASSWGNQPQHF.

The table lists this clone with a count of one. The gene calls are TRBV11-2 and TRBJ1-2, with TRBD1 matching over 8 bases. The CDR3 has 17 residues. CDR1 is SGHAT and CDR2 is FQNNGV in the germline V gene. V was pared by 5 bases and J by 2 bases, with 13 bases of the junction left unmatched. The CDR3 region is CASSPLRRQGSNYGYTF. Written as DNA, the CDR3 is TGTGCCAGCAGCCCACTCCGCCGACAGGGGTCGAACTATGGCTACACCTTC.

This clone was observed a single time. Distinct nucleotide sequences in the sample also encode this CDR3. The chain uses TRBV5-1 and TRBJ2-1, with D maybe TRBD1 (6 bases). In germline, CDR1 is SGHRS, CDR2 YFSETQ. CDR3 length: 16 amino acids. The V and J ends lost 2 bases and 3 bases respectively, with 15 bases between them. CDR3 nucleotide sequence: TGCGCCAGCAGCTTATTAGGGGGACCCCTCTACAATGAGCAGTTCTTC. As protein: CASSLLGGPLYNEQFF.

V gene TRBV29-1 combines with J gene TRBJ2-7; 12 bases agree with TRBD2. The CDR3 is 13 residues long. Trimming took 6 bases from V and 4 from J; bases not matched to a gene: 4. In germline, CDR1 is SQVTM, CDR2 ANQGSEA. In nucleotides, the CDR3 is TGCAGCGTGGGTCTAGCGGGAGGGTACGAGCAGTACTTC. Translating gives CSVGLAGGYEQYF.

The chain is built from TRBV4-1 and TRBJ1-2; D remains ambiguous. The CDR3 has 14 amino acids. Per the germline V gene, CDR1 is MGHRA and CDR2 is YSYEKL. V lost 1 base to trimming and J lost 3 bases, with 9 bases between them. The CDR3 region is CASSQVLFDYGYTF. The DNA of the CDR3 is TGCGCCAGCAGCCAAGTCCTATTTGACTATGGCTACACCTTC.

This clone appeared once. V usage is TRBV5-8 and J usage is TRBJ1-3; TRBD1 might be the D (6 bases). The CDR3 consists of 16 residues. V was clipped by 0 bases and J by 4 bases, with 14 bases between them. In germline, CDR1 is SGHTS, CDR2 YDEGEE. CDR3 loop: CASSLAGSGVGNTIYF. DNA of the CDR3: TGTGCCAGCAGCTTGGCCGGGTCAGGGGTCGGAAACACCATATATTTT.

This CDR3 is CASGLGPGNYGYTF. The CDR3 region has the DNA TGTGCTAGTGGTCTGGGACCAGGAAACTATGGCTACACCTTC. This rearrangement joins TRBV12-5 to TRBJ1-2; maybe TRBD1 (5 bases). This CDR3 has 14 amino acids. Germline values: CDR1 LGHNT, CDR2 FRNRAP. Trimming left V 5 bases short and J 2 bases short, with 12 bases between.

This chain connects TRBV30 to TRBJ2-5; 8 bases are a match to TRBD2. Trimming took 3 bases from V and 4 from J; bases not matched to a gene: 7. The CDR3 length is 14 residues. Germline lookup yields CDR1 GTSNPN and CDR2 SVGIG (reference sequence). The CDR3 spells CAWSPHRGGETQYF. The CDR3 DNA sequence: TGTGCCTGGAGCCCCCACCGGGGGGGAGAGACCCAGTACTTC.

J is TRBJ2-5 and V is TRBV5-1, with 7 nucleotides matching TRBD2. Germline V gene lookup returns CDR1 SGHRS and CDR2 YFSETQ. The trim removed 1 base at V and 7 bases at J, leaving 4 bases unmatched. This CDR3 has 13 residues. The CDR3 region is CASSLLGEGTQYF. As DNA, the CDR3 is TGCGCCAGCAGCTTGTTGGGGGAGGGGACCCAGTACTTC.

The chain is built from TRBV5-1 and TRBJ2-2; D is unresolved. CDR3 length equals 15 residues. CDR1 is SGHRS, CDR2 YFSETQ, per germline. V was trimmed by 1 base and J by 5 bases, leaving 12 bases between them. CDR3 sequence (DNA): TGCGCCAGCAGCTTGCCGGCCGGATCAACCGGGGAGCTGTTTTTT. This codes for CASSLPAGSTGELFF.

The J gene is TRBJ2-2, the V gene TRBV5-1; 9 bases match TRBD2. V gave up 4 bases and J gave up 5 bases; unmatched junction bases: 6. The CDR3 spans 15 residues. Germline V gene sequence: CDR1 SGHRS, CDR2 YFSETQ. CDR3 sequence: CASSSGLAWTGELFF. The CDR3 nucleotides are TGCGCCAGCAGCAGCGGACTAGCGTGGACCGGGGAGCTGTTTTTT. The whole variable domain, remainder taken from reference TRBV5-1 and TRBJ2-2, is KAGVTQTPRYLIKTRGQQVTLSCSPISGHRSVSWYQQTPGQGLQFLFEYFSETQRNKGNFPGRFSGRQFSNSRSEMNVSTLELGDSALYLCASSSGLAWTGELFFGEGSRLTVL.